The next 24 T cell receptor beta chains were all read from a single sample in a study of type 1 and type 2 diabetes patients. PCR was run on genomic DNA. Amplification of the beta chain CDR3 used 30 forward and 13 reverse multiplex primers. Using its own MiXCR run on the multiplex PCR reads, TCRdb lists one record per CDR3 protein. The sample carries 250,000 or so distinct CDR3 sequences, approximately 45% recorded once. Sequenced material: peripheral blood mononuclear cells (PBMCs). All receptors derive from a man between 18 and 29 years old with type 2 diabetes.

The V and J genes are TRBV20-1 and TRBJ2-1; the match to TRBD2 covers 7 bases. The ends lost 2 bases at V and 5 bases at J; junction bases unmatched: 9. Germline V gives CDR1 DFQATT, CDR2 SNEGSKA (reference sequence). The CDR3 contains 15 residues. This CDR3 is CSARTGTTTNNEQFF. Here the CDR3 DNA reads TGCAGTGCTAGAACCGGGACTACTACCAACAATGAGCAGTTCTTC.

This clonotype occurred a few times. One junction end does not reproduce the germline sequence, and a read error may be involved. The rearrangement links TRBV30 to TRBJ2-7; D unclear. The germline gives CDR1 GTSNPN, CDR2 SVGIG (reference sequence). CDR3 length: 12 residues. The CDR3 bases are TGTGCCTGGAGTGTAAGGGTCCGAATACTTTCCTTC. Translated, it gives CAWSVRVRILSF. Full variable domain (remainder filled in from reference TRBV30 and TRBJ2-7): SQTIHQWPATLVQPVGSPLSLECTVEGTSNPNLYWYRQAAGRGLQLLFYSVGIGQISSEVPQNLSASRPQDRQFILSSKKLLLSDSGFYLCAWSVRVRILSFGPGTRLTVT.

In the case of this clonotype: A much larger clonotype is one base distant, so this may be a read error. J is TRBJ2-1 and V is TRBV7-2; 15 bases fit TRBD2. The junction had 10 bases not matched to a gene; V was cut back by 8 bases and J by 2 bases. The CDR3 contains 18 residues. Per the germline V gene, CDR1 is SGHTA and CDR2 is FQGNSA. The CDR3 sequence is CASCQRTSGGAAYNEQFF. CDR3 nucleotide sequence: TGTGCCAGCTGCCAAAGGACTAGCGGGGGGGCGGCCTACAATGAGCAGTTCTTC. The entire variable domain, with the rest obtained from reference TRBV7-2 and TRBJ2-1, is as follows: GAGVSQSPSNKVTEKGKDVELRCDPISGHTALYWYRQSLGQGLEFLIYFQGNSAPDKSGLPSDRFSAERTGGSVSTLTIQRTQQEDSAVYLCASCQRTSGGAAYNEQFFGPGTRLTVL.

The CDR3 is CASSPGHSTGYTF. The CDR3, as DNA: TGTGCCAGCAGCCCGGGACACTCAACGGGCTACACCTTC. J is TRBJ1-2 and V is TRBV7-2; perhaps TRBD1 as D (6 bases). CDR1 is SGHTA, CDR2 FQGNSA, per germline. The CDR3 extends over 13 amino acids. V gave up 5 bases and J gave up 8 bases, with 15 bases separating them.

This clonotype has only a few counts. The CDR3, as DNA: TGTGCCAGCAGCTCCACTAGCGGGCCCACAGATACGCAGTATTTT. Its translation is CASSSTSGPTDTQYF. The rearrangement joins TRBV14 to TRBJ2-3, with 9 positions matching TRBD2. V lost 5 bases to trimming and J lost 2 bases; unmatched junction nucleotides: 5. Germline lookup yields CDR1 SGHDN and CDR2 FVKESK. CDR3 length: 15 residues. Complete variable domain (other parts from reference TRBV14 and TRBJ2-3): EAGVTQFPSHSVIEKGQTVTLRCDPISGHDNLYWYRRVMGKEIKFLLHFVKESKQDESGMPNNRFLAERTGGTYSTLKVQPAELEDSGVYFCASSSTSGPTDTQYFGPGTRLTVL.

This chain connects TRBV19 to TRBJ2-3; D may be TRBD2 (6 bases). Germline V gives CDR1 LNHDA, CDR2 SQIVND (reference sequence). Trimming cost V 7 bases and J 1 base, with 15 bases left between them. The CDR3 spans 15 residues. CDR3: CASNNGGSGTDTQYF. Written as DNA, the CDR3 is TGTGCCAGTAATAATGGGGGGTCTGGCACAGATACGCAGTATTTT.

The chain recombines TRBV25-1 with TRBJ2-3; D gene unclear. Germline V gene lookup returns CDR1 MGHDK and CDR2 SYGVNS. CDR3 length: 15 residues. Between the trimmed V and J ends, which lost 3 bases and 1 base, there was a span of 11 bases. CDR3 residues: CASSDRLDRTDTQYF. CDR3 sequence (DNA): TGTGCCAGCAGTGACCGGCTTGATCGCACAGATACGCAGTATTTT.

The V call is TRBV15, the J call TRBJ2-2, with D possibly being TRBD2 (6 bases). CDR1 LNHNV and CDR2 YYDKDF come from the germline V gene (reference sequence). The CDR3 extends over 18 amino acids. The V end was cut by 3 bases, the J end by 1 base, with 18 bases between. The CDR3 region is CATSSTGTPVQNTGELFF. As DNA, the CDR3 is TGTGCCACCAGCAGTACCGGGACTCCCGTCCAGAACACCGGGGAGCTGTTTTTT.

This chain uses TRBV2 with TRBJ2-7; no firm D call. Gene TRBJ2-5 matches the end of the DNA better, so the J call may be wrong. Germline V gene sequence: CDR1 SNHLY, CDR2 FYNNEI. The CDR3 extends over 9 amino acids. CDR3 bases: TGTGCCAGCAGTTGGACCCAGTACTTC. Translated, it gives CASSWTQYF.

This chain connects TRBV28 to TRBJ2-2, with TRBD2 matching over 9 bases. Trimming cost V 6 bases and J 2 bases; bases outside gene matches: 7. The CDR3 length is 16 residues. CDR1 and CDR2 (germline): MDHEN, SYDVKM. The DNA for the CDR3 is TGTGCCAGCAGCCACGAGACTAGCGGCAACACCGGGGAGCTGTTTTTT. It is translated as CASSHETSGNTGELFF.

The J gene is TRBJ2-7, the V gene TRBV27; tentative D call: TRBD2 (6 bases). CDR1 and CDR2 from the germline V gene are MNHEY and SMNVEV (reference sequence). The CDR3 is 16 amino acids. V was trimmed by 6 bases and J by 4 bases, leaving 22 bases between them. This chain's CDR3 is CASSLTGGKLMYEQYF. DNA for the CDR3: TGTGCCAGCAGCTTAACCGGAGGGAAGCTCATGTACGAGCAGTACTTC.

The chain has TRBV30 and TRBJ1-2, with D perhaps TRBD1 (5 bases). The CDR3 spans 14 residues. The V end was cut by 0 bases, the J end by 4 bases, with 12 bases between. Germline-derived CDR1 and CDR2 are GTSNPN and SVGIG (reference sequence). In DNA form, the CDR3 reads TGTGCCTGGAGTGTAGGTGCAGGGCTCTATGGCTACACCTTC. This encodes CAWSVGAGLYGYTF. The variable domain in full, completed from reference TRBV30 and TRBJ1-2, reads SQTIHQWPATLVQPVGSPLSLECTVEGTSNPNLYWYRQAAGRGLQLLFYSVGIGQISSEVPQNLSASRPQDRQFILSSKKLLLSDSGFYLCAWSVGAGLYGYTFGSGTRLTVV.

This chain joins TRBV6-5 and TRBJ2-7, with D possibly matching TRBD1 (5 bases). Per the germline V gene, CDR1 is MNHEY and CDR2 is SVGAGI. Deletions cut 0 bases from V and 2 bases from J, with 17 bases between. The CDR3 loop spans 17 amino acids. The DNA of the CDR3 is TGTGCCAGCAGTTACTCGATGTGGGCAGGGCGAGCCTACGAGCAGTACTTC. Its protein is CASSYSMWAGRAYEQYF.

The J gene is TRBJ1-2, the V gene TRBV2; a possible D gene is TRBD1 (5 bases). The CDR3 has 15 residues. The V end lost 4 bases, the J end lost 6 bases, and 18 bases lay between the germline ends. Germline V CDR1 and CDR2: SNHLY, FYNNEI. The CDR3 DNA reads TGTGCCAGCAGTGCGACAGACCCCCTGACGGATGGCTACACCTTC. It encodes CASSATDPLTDGYTF.

The rearrangement links TRBV9 to TRBJ2-3; possibly TRBD1 for D (6 bases). CDR3 length: 16 amino acids. Germline CDR1 and CDR2: SGDLS and YYNGEE. V was cut by 3 bases and J by 2 bases, with 16 bases left in between. CDR3 DNA sequence: TGTGCCAGCAGCGCATGGGGACACTCACCCACAGATACGCAGTATTTT. Protein: CASSAWGHSPTDTQYF.

V gene TRBV5-1 combines with J gene TRBJ2-1; 7 nucleotides match TRBD2. CDR1 and CDR2 (germline): SGHRS, YFSETQ. V trimming: 1 base; J trimming: 6 bases; junction bases outside the gene matches: 7. CDR3 length equals 15 residues. DNA for the CDR3: TGCGCCAGCAGCTTGAGGGCTAGCGGATTCAATGAGCAGTTCTTC. It encodes CASSLRASGFNEQFF.

The gene calls are TRBV7-2 and TRBJ2-7; TRBD2 matches at 13 bases. Germline-derived CDR1 and CDR2 are SGHTA and FQGNSA. Trimming cost V 8 bases and J 4 bases; bases outside gene matches: 5. The CDR3 totals 14 residues. The CDR3 loop reads CASGLAGEGYEQYF. For the CDR3, the DNA is TGTGCCAGCGGACTAGCGGGAGAAGGATACGAGCAGTACTTC.

This clonotype has ten or more counts. The chain recombines TRBV2 with TRBJ2-7; a weak D match, TRBD1 (6 bases). The germline CDR1 and CDR2 sequences are SNHLY and FYNNEI. V lost 8 bases to trimming and J lost 7 bases, with 12 bases between them. The CDR3 consists of 11 residues. The DNA for the CDR3 is TGTGCCAGCGGGGGCGCGTATGAGCAGTACTTC. As protein: CASGGAYEQYF.

The sample holds a few counts of this clonotype. V and J are TRBV7-3 and TRBJ2-5; 9 nucleotides line up with TRBD2. V shed 4 bases, J shed 4 bases, and the junction held 22 bases outside the gene matches. The CDR3 has 20 amino acids. CDR1 SGHTA and CDR2 FQGTGA come from the germline V gene. The CDR3 reads CASSSRLAEVRTLILETQYF. CDR3 nucleotides: TGTGCCAGCAGCTCACGACTAGCGGAGGTGAGGACCCTTATTTTAGAGACCCAGTACTTC.

This clonotype has only a few counts. This chain joins TRBV10-2 and TRBJ1-2; no clear D gene. V was cut by 0 bases and J by 4 bases, with 3 bases left in between. The CDR3 spans 12 residues. Germline V gives CDR1 WSHSY, CDR2 SAAADI. The CDR3 spells CASSESTYGYTF. CDR3 nucleotides: TGCGCCAGCAGTGAGTCCACCTATGGCTACACCTTC.

The genes are TRBV15 and TRBJ2-3, with D possibly TRBD1 on 6 matching bases. In germline, CDR1 is LNHNV, CDR2 YYDKDF (reference sequence). The V and J ends lost 0 bases and 2 bases respectively, with 15 bases between them. The CDR3 runs 17 residues. In DNA form, the CDR3 reads TGTGCCACCAGCAGAGATCAAAGGACAGACTACACAGATACGCAGTATTTT. The encoded protein is CATSRDQRTDYTDTQYF. The whole variable domain, remainder taken from reference TRBV15 and TRBJ2-3, is DAMVIQNPRYQVTQFGKPVTLSCSQTLNHNVMYWYQQKSSQAPKLLFHYYDKDFNNEADTPDNFQSRRPNTSFCFLDIRSPGLGDTAMYLCATSRDQRTDYTDTQYFGPGTRLTVL.

The V and J genes are TRBV7-2 and TRBJ2-5; 9 bases line up with TRBD1. Germline trimming cut 4 bases from V and 1 base from J; bases unmatched to any gene: 7. Germline-derived CDR1 and CDR2 are SGHTA and FQGNSA. There are 16 residues in the CDR3. The CDR3 sequence is CASSYRDREGQETQYF. The DNA for the CDR3 is TGTGCCAGCAGCTACCGGGACAGGGAGGGCCAAGAGACCCAGTACTTC.

This clonotype was recorded many times. The chain joins TRBV2 to TRBJ2-5, with D possibly matching TRBD2 (5 bases). The CDR3 spans 12 residues. V shed 7 bases and J shed 5 bases, with 11 bases lying between them. Germline values: CDR1 SNHLY, CDR2 FYNNEI. CDR3 sequence: CASNRGYETQYF. The CDR3 DNA reads TGTGCCAGCAACCGGGGATACGAGACCCAGTACTTC.

The CDR3 spells CASSPEMGQGRTEAFF. Written as DNA, the CDR3 is TGTGCCAGCAGCCCAGAGATGGGACAGGGACGGACTGAAGCTTTCTTT. V usage is TRBV7-2 and J usage is TRBJ1-1, with 9 bases matching TRBD1. The germline gives CDR1 SGHTA, CDR2 FQGNSA. With V trimmed by 5 bases and J by 5 bases, 12 bases remained unmatched. The length of the CDR3 is 16 residues.